The next 30 T cell receptor beta chains were all read from a single sample in a study of breast tumors, draining lymph nodes, adjacent tissues. TCRdb reanalysed the multiplex PCR reads using MiXCR and keeps one entry per CDR3 protein. The sample lists around 140,000 distinct CDR3 sequences; 20% to 25% were seen once. Samples came from axillary lymph nodes draining the breast cancer. Sequencing used axillary lymph node tissue. The receptors originated from a female donor with breast cancer. Some clones in this sample may be carry-over from other donors' samples.

This clonotype came up many times. The chain employs TRBV20-1 and TRBJ1-2; D unclear. The CDR3 extends over 15 amino acids. Between the trimmed V and J ends, which lost 0 bases and 4 bases, there was a span of 15 bases. Germline V gene lookup returns CDR1 DFQATT and CDR2 SNEGSKA (reference sequence). The CDR3 region is CSARETTTGSYGYTF. DNA of the CDR3: TGCAGTGCTAGAGAAACGACAACTGGATCCTATGGCTACACCTTC.

This clonotype was found many times. The V and J genes are TRBV7-9 and TRBJ2-1; 10 positions agree with TRBD2. The length of the CDR3 is 15 residues. Trimming at V came to 4 bases and at J to 7 bases, leaving 7 bases not matched to a gene. The germline gives CDR1 SEHNR, CDR2 FQNEAQ (reference sequence). The CDR3 DNA reads TGTGCCAGCAGCTACGGCCTAGCGGGAGCTAATGAGCAGTTCTTC. Translation gives CASSYGLAGANEQFF. Full variable domain (remainder filled in from reference TRBV7-9 and TRBJ2-1): DTGVSQNPRHKITKRGQNVTFRCDPISEHNRLYWYRQTLGQGPEFLTYFQNEAQLEKSRLLSDRFSAERPKGSFSTLEIQRTEQGDSAMYLCASSYGLAGANEQFFGPGTRLTVL.

As regards this clonotype: A read error may account for a junction end that differs from germline. V is TRBV19 and J is TRBJ2-3; D may be TRBD1 (6 bases). Judging by the DNA end, TRBJ1-5 fits better; the J call may be wrong. Germline loops: CDR1 LNHDA, CDR2 SQIVND (reference sequence). This CDR3 has 13 residues. Here the CDR3 reads CVSSIRGTDTQHF. CDR3 nucleotides: TGTGTCAGTAGTATCAGGGGCACAGATACGCAGCATTTT.

This clonotype was recorded many times. J is TRBJ1-2 and V is TRBV29-1; D unresolved. The germline CDR1 and CDR2 sequences are SQVTM and ANQGSEA. Trimming took off 1 base at V and 7 bases at J, with 19 bases between the two ends. The CDR3 has 15 residues. The CDR3 spells CSVEGTARTGGGYTF. The CDR3 region has the DNA TGCAGCGTTGAAGGAACTGCTAGGACGGGTGGTGGCTACACCTTC.

The rearrangement uses TRBV7-2 and TRBJ2-5, with D perhaps TRBD2 (6 bases). The CDR3 runs 17 residues. Germline CDR1 is SGHTA and CDR2 is FQGNSA. Deletions cut 1 base from V and 5 bases from J, with 20 bases between. The CDR3 region has the DNA TGTGCCAGCAGCTTAGTCCTTACTCCGGGGGTTGGTGAGACCCAGTACTTC. It translates to CASSLVLTPGVGETQYF. Together with reference TRBV7-2 and TRBJ2-5, the CDR3 gives the full variable domain: GAGVSQSPSNKVTEKGKDVELRCDPISGHTALYWYRQSLGQGLEFLIYFQGNSAPDKSGLPSDRFSAERTGGSVSTLTIQRTQQEDSAVYLCASSLVLTPGVGETQYFGPGTRLLVL.

This clonotype was recorded only once. One end of the junction does not line up with germline, which may come from a read error. The rearrangement uses TRBV28 and TRBJ2-1; 8 bases agree with TRBD2. There are 16 residues in the CDR3. Germline V gene sequence: CDR1 MDHEN, CDR2 SYDVKM. Written as DNA, the CDR3 is TGTGGCAGCACCGTTAGCGGGATTACGTCCTACAATGAGCAGTTCTTC. Translating it yields CGSTVSGITSYNEQFF. Drawing the rest from reference TRBV28 and TRBJ2-1, the complete variable domain is DVKVTQSSRYLVKRTGEKVFLECVQDMDHENMFWYRQDPGLGLRLIYFSYDVKMKEKGDIPEGYSVSREKKERFSLILESASTNQTSMYLCGSTVSGITSYNEQFFGPGTRLTVL.

The rearrangement uses TRBV5-6 and TRBJ1-1; 8 bases map to TRBD1. The J segment lost 4 bases and the V segment lost 0 bases, leaving 5 bases of the junction unmatched. This CDR3 comprises 15 residues. Germline CDR1 SGHDT, CDR2 YYEEEE. The CDR3 DNA sequence: TGTGCCAGCAGCTTGGATCCAGGGGGCACCACTGAAGCTTTCTTT. Translating gives CASSLDPGGTTEAFF.

This clonotype was recorded many times. The rearrangement links TRBV2 to TRBJ1-4; TRBD1 matches at 11 bases. With 7 bases clipped from V and 5 bases from J, the junction kept 3 bases outside the gene matches. The CDR3 covers 14 residues. Germline CDR1 SNHLY, CDR2 FYNNEI. The CDR3 DNA follows: TGTGCCAGCACCAGGGACAGGGGGAATGAAAAACTGTTTTTT. This sequence encodes CASTRDRGNEKLFF.

This clonotype was found many times. V usage is TRBV6-1 and J usage is TRBJ2-5; TRBD2 might be the D (5 bases). This CDR3 is built from 14 residues. V was clipped by 1 base and J by 7 bases, with 13 bases between them. CDR1 and CDR2 from the germline V gene are MNHNS and SASEGT. The CDR3 protein is CASSEGGSSRTQYF. In nucleotides, the CDR3 is TGTGCCAGCAGTGAAGGAGGGTCCTCAAGGACCCAGTACTTC.

This clonotype was seen ten or more times. The chain uses TRBV20-1 and TRBJ2-1; TRBD2 agrees at 16 bases. Unmatched junction bases numbered 7, after V lost 5 bases and J lost 9 bases. Germline lookup yields CDR1 DFQATT and CDR2 SNEGSKA (reference sequence). CDR3 length: 15 residues. DNA for the CDR3: TGCAGTGCTGCCCCCGGGACTAGCGGGAGGGGTGAGCAGTTCTTC. Translating it yields CSAAPGTSGRGEQFF.

This clonotype has at least ten counts. The rearrangement links TRBV4-2 to TRBJ2-1; 12 positions match TRBD2. The CDR3 extends over 16 amino acids. V gave up 5 bases and J gave up 3 bases; unmatched junction bases: 5. CDR1 is LGHNA and CDR2 is YNFKEQ in the germline V gene. CDR3 amino acids: CASSAQLAGGYNEQFF. Here the CDR3 DNA reads TGTGCCAGCAGCGCCCAACTAGCGGGAGGCTACAATGAGCAGTTCTTC.

The chain couples TRBV19 to TRBJ2-2, with D possibly being TRBD1 (6 bases). V gave up 3 bases and J gave up 8 bases, with 13 bases separating them. CDR3 length equals 14 residues. Germline assignment: CDR1 LNHDA and CDR2 SQIVND (reference sequence). CDR3 nucleotides: TGTGCCAGTAGTATTAGACAGGTGTCAGGGGAGCTGTTTTTT. Its protein product is CASSIRQVSGELFF. Together with reference TRBV19 and TRBJ2-2, the CDR3 gives the full variable domain: DGGITQSPKYLFRKEGQNVTLSCEQNLNHDAMYWYRQDPGQGLRLIYYSQIVNDFQKGDIAEGYSVSREKKESFPLTVTSAQKNPTAFYLCASSIRQVSGELFFGEGSRLTVL.

This clonotype was counted at least ten times. This sequence joins TRBV20-1 and TRBJ2-7; perhaps TRBD2 as D (6 bases). This CDR3 spans 12 amino acids. The germline CDR1 and CDR2 sequences are DFQATT and SNEGSKA (reference sequence). V lost 3 bases and J lost 2, with 8 bases in between. The CDR3 loop is CSARGLAYEQYF. The CDR3 coding sequence is TGCAGTGCTAGGGGACTGGCCTACGAGCAGTACTTC.

With respect to this clonotype: This may stem from a read error, because a much larger clone lies one nucleotide away. This rearrangement joins TRBV5-6 to TRBJ2-7; 11 bases match TRBD2. Losses at the gene ends were 6 bases for V and 0 bases for J; bases not matched to a gene: 5. Germline V gene data show CDR1 as SGHDT and CDR2 as YYEEEE. The CDR3 contains 15 residues. CDR3: CASNSGLAASYEQYF. CDR3 DNA: TGTGCCAGCAACTCGGGACTAGCGGCCTCCTACGAGCAGTACTTC.

In its sample, this clonotype was seen many times. The V call is TRBV2, the J call TRBJ2-7; D ambiguous. V lost 4 bases to trimming and J lost 3 bases, with 10 bases between them. The CDR3 runs 13 residues. Germline lookup yields CDR1 SNHLY and CDR2 FYNNEI. The CDR3 protein is CASSGVQGYEQYF. The CDR3 DNA reads as TGTGCCAGCAGTGGAGTACAAGGCTACGAGCAGTACTTC.

This clonotype was detected many times. This chain uses TRBV5-1 with TRBJ2-7; 11 nucleotides line up with TRBD1. Germline-derived CDR1 and CDR2 are SGHRS and YFSETQ. The CDR3 sequence is 15 residues long. The trim removed 3 bases at V and 5 bases at J, leaving 7 bases unmatched. The CDR3 reads CASSWGGQGAHEQYF. DNA for the CDR3: TGCGCCAGCAGCTGGGGCGGACAGGGGGCACACGAGCAGTACTTC.

V usage is TRBV29-1 and J usage is TRBJ2-1, with 16 bases aligning to TRBD2. The ends lost 7 bases at V and 13 bases at J; junction bases unmatched: 13. Germline V gene data show CDR1 as SQVTM and CDR2 as ANQGSEA. The CDR3 contains 15 residues. CDR3 in amino acids: CSARPGTSGRGYQFF. CDR3 sequence (DNA): TGCAGCGCGCGTCCCGGGACTAGCGGGAGGGGATACCAGTTCTTC.

The chain joins TRBV27 to TRBJ2-1; 8 bases fit TRBD2. Trimming took 6 bases from V and 0 from J; bases not matched to a gene: 16. Germline loops: CDR1 MNHEY, CDR2 SMNVEV (reference sequence). CDR3 length equals 19 residues. This CDR3 reads CASRGISGKFGSSYNEQFF. DNA of the CDR3: TGTGCCAGCAGGGGGATTAGCGGGAAATTTGGGAGCTCCTACAATGAGCAGTTCTTC.

There are many counts of this clonotype. The gene calls are TRBV11-3 and TRBJ2-3; the match to TRBD2 covers 13 bases. The germline CDR1 and CDR2 sequences are SGHNT and YENEEA. The CDR3 runs 16 residues. V lost 4 bases to trimming and J lost 4 bases; unmatched junction nucleotides: 5. This CDR3 reads CASSSGLAGDSDTQYF. The CDR3 DNA is TGTGCCAGCAGCTCCGGACTAGCGGGGGACTCAGATACGCAGTATTTT.

This clonotype was found many times. This sequence joins TRBV10-3 and TRBJ2-3, with 8 positions matching TRBD2. This CDR3 is built from 16 residues. J was trimmed by 2 bases and V by 0 bases; bases with no gene match: 4. In germline, CDR1 is ENHRY, CDR2 SYGVKD. CDR3 sequence reads: CAISESKRELTDTQYF. CDR3 sequence (DNA): TGTGCCATCAGTGAGTCAAAGCGGGAGCTCACAGATACGCAGTATTTT.

A note on this clonotype: One base away lies a much larger clone, so this may be a sequencing read error. The chain links TRBV12-3 or TRBV12-4 to TRBJ2-1; weak D call: TRBD2 (6 bases). The V end was cut by 4 bases, the J end by 7 bases, with 17 bases between. The CDR3 covers 15 residues. CDR3 sequence (DNA): TGTGCCAGCAGTTGGTTAAGCGAGAGCGGGAATGAGCAGTTCTTC. It is translated as CASSWLSESGNEQFF.

The chain uses TRBV11-3 and TRBJ2-5; the D is unclear. The V end was cut by 0 bases, the J end by 2 bases, with 7 bases between. The CDR3 is made up of 14 amino acids. In germline, CDR1 is SGHNT, CDR2 YENEEA. CDR3: CASSLDDFQETQYF. The CDR3 DNA is TGTGCCAGCAGCTTAGATGACTTTCAAGAGACCCAGTACTTC.

The chain combines TRBV19 with TRBJ2-6; D is ambiguous. Trimming took 0 bases from V and 0 from J, leaving 6 bases between them. Germline V CDR1 and CDR2: LNHDA, SQIVND (reference sequence). The CDR3 totals 16 residues. The CDR3 sequence is CASSIEQISGANVLTF. The CDR3 DNA is TGTGCCAGTAGTATAGAACAAATCTCTGGGGCCAACGTCCTGACTTTC.

A note on this clonotype: A read error may explain this, as a much larger clone is one base away. The chain couples TRBV3-1 to TRBJ2-3, with a tentative D call TRBD2 (5 bases). The germline gives CDR1 LGHDT, CDR2 YNNKEL (reference sequence). V was clipped by 1 base and J by 1 base, with 9 bases between them. This CDR3 spans 15 amino acids. The CDR3 DNA follows: TGTGCCAGCAGCCAAGGCCGTAGCGGCACAGATACGCAGTATTTT. Its translation is CASSQGRSGTDTQYF.

The chain has TRBV28 and TRBJ2-1; the match to TRBD2 covers 8 bases. J lost 0 bases, V lost 4 bases, and 5 bases had no gene match. The germline CDR1 and CDR2 sequences are MDHEN and SYDVKM. The CDR3 consists of 16 residues. CDR3 sequence (DNA): TGTGCCAGCAGTTCCCCTCGGGAGGGCTCCTACAATGAGCAGTTCTTC. Protein sequence: CASSSPREGSYNEQFF.

The V gene is TRBV30, the J gene TRBJ2-1, with 9 bases that match TRBD2. After removal of 4 bases from V and 4 bases from J, the junction contained 8 bases not matched to a gene. Germline V gene data show CDR1 as GTSNPN and CDR2 as SVGIG (reference sequence). The CDR3 runs 15 residues. CDR3 protein: CAWMKAGGGYNEQFF. CDR3 DNA sequence: TGTGCCTGGATGAAAGCGGGAGGAGGGTACAATGAGCAGTTCTTC. The full variable domain, completed using reference TRBV30 and TRBJ2-1, is SQTIHQWPATLVQPVGSPLSLECTVEGTSNPNLYWYRQAAGRGLQLLFYSVGIGQISSEVPQNLSASRPQDRQFILSSKKLLLSDSGFYLCAWMKAGGGYNEQFFGPGTRLTVL.

This clonotype was seen repeatedly, ten times or more. The chain joins TRBV7-9 to TRBJ2-7; tentative D call: TRBD1 (5 bases). The CDR3 totals 13 residues. CDR1 and CDR2 from the germline V gene are SEHNR and FQNEAQ (reference sequence). Trimming pared 5 bases from V and 1 base from J, leaving 9 bases between. DNA for the CDR3: TGTGCCAGCAGCCCGACAGTTTCCTACGAGCAGTACTTC. It encodes CASSPTVSYEQYF.

Details on this clonotype: This may be a read error, as it is one base from a much larger clone. The CDR3 DNA is TGTGCCATCAGTGCTTGCGGGAGTGACACCGGGGAGCTGTTTTTT. This codes for CAISACGSDTGELFF. The gene calls are TRBV10-3 and TRBJ2-2, with 7 bases aligning to TRBD2. Per the germline V gene, CDR1 is ENHRY and CDR2 is SYGVKD. The CDR3 has 15 amino acids. Trimming cost V 4 bases and J 3 bases; bases outside gene matches: 5.

This clonotype was counted many times. The rearrangement joins TRBV10-1 to TRBJ2-4, with unresolved D. This CDR3 is 14 amino acids long. The V gene's germline CDR1 is WNHNN and CDR2 SYGVQD (reference sequence). Trimming left V 3 bases short and J 8 bases short, with 14 bases between. The CDR3 sequence is CASSDGPPEHIQYF. The DNA of the CDR3 is TGCGCCAGCAGTGACGGCCCACCGGAACACATTCAGTACTTC.

The chain combines TRBV2 with TRBJ2-4; TRBD2 agrees at 7 bases. The CDR3 has 14 residues. The V and J ends lost 3 bases and 1 base, in that order; junction bases with no gene match: 0. The germline V gene encodes CDR1 SNHLY and CDR2 FYNNEI. The CDR3 region has the DNA TGTGCCAGCAGTGAGGGGGGGGCCAAAAACATTCAGTACTTC. Translation: CASSEGGAKNIQYF.